A single sample is the source of the 21 T cell receptor beta chains below, sequenced in a study of OX40 agonist ivuxolimab in advanced cancers. Clones were sequenced by immunoSEQ multiplex PCR, and TCRdb holds only the in-frame ones, with some missing. The sample includes over 60,000 clones, 89% seen only once; the top ten take 0.3% to 0.45%. Sample: CD4+ or CD8+ T cells sorted from blood, taken in a trial of the OX40 agonist ivuxolimab. Every receptor here comes from an adult with an advanced solid tumor such as melanoma, head and neck, liver or kidney cancer.

This clone was detected once. The gene calls are TRBV30 and TRBJ2-1; possibly TRBD2 for D (6 bases). This CDR3 is 13 amino acids long. V lost 0 bases, J lost 6 bases, and 9 bases lay in between. Germline CDR1 GTSNPN, CDR2 SVGIG (reference sequence). The CDR3, as DNA: TGTGCCTGGAGTGTAGGGGACTTCAATGAGCAGTTCTTC. Its protein product is CAWSVGDFNEQFF.

The chain carries TRBV30 and TRBJ1-2; TRBD1 matches 7 bases. The CDR3 totals 12 residues. Trimming at V came to 2 bases and at J to 14 bases, leaving 11 bases not matched to a gene. CDR1 GTSNPN and CDR2 SVGIG come from the germline V gene (reference sequence). As DNA, the CDR3 is TGTGCCTGGAGTAGGGGGACAGCCAGTAGGACCTTC. This encodes CAWSRGTASRTF.

The V call is TRBV6-1, the J call TRBJ2-7; 7 nucleotides agree with TRBD1. Germline CDR1 and CDR2: MNHNS and SASEGT. The CDR3 length is 12 residues. With V trimmed by 5 bases and J by 9 bases, 7 bases remained unmatched. This CDR3 is CASSTGTAGQYF. The DNA for the CDR3 is TGTGCCAGCAGTACCGGGACAGCTGGGCAGTACTTC.

The chain recombines TRBV9 with TRBJ1-1, with D perhaps TRBD1 (6 bases). Trimming removed 4 bases at V and 1 base at J, with 8 bases between. Per germline, CDR1 SGDLS and CDR2 YYNGEE. This CDR3 has 13 residues. The CDR3 DNA is TGTGCCAGCAGCACGGGACAGAACACTGAAGCTTTCTTT. Translation gives CASSTGQNTEAFF.

The V call is TRBV18, the J call TRBJ2-3; a weak D match, TRBD2 (6 bases). The CDR3 runs to 15 residues. Germline loops: CDR1 KGHSH, CDR2 LQKENI. Trimming left V 5 bases short and J 6 bases short, with 18 bases between. The chain's CDR3 is CASSAIFGGVDTQYF. The CDR3 bases are TGTGCCAGCTCAGCAATTTTCGGAGGGGTTGATACGCAGTATTTT.

The chain links TRBV27 to TRBJ1-1; D gene unclear. With 0 bases removed from V and 1 base from J, the gap between germline ends came to 6 bases. Looked up from germline, CDR1 is MNHEY and CDR2 is SMNVEV (reference sequence). CDR3 length: 14 residues. CDR3 sequence: CASSLSRGNTEAFF. The CDR3 bases are TGTGCCAGCAGTTTATCCCGGGGGAACACTGAAGCTTTCTTT.

This chain connects TRBV5-1 to TRBJ2-3; TRBD2 matches 9 bases. Germline V lookup: CDR1 SGHRS, CDR2 YFSETQ. V lost 4 bases and J lost 0; bases outside the gene matches: 6. CDR3 length equals 16 residues. The CDR3 nucleotides read TGCGCCAGCAGCGAACAGCGGGGGGTTAGCACAGATACGCAGTATTTT. Its translation: CASSEQRGVSTDTQYF.

CDR3: CASSEGLGVYNEQFF. As DNA, the CDR3 is TGCGCCAGCAGTGAGGGGCTCGGGGTGTACAATGAGCAGTTCTTC. The chain is built from TRBV10-2 and TRBJ2-1; a possible D gene is TRBD2 (5 bases). Trimming removed 2 bases from V and 4 bases from J, with 12 bases in between. From germline, CDR1 is WSHSY and CDR2 SAAADI. This CDR3 region has 15 residues.

V is TRBV19 and J is TRBJ2-5; D gene ambiguous. The germline gives CDR1 LNHDA, CDR2 SQIVND (reference sequence). This CDR3 is 15 amino acids long. V lost 0 bases to trimming and J lost 1 base, with 9 bases between them. This CDR3 is CASSIDLGLQETQYF. The CDR3, as DNA: TGTGCCAGTAGTATAGACCTCGGGCTCCAAGAGACCCAGTACTTC.

This clone was recorded only once. The chain couples TRBV5-1 to TRBJ2-7; TRBD1 might be the D (5 bases). CDR1 and CDR2 from the germline V gene are SGHRS and YFSETQ. Between the trimmed V and J ends, which lost 0 bases and 2 bases, there was a span of 9 bases. The CDR3 is 14 residues long. The CDR3 coding sequence is TGCGCCAGCAGCTTGGAGGACATTACCTACGAGCAGTACTTC. Translated, it gives CASSLEDITYEQYF.

The rearrangement links TRBV6-5 to TRBJ1-4; tentative D call: TRBD1 (5 bases). V gave up 0 bases and J gave up 4 bases, with 9 bases separating them. The CDR3 is 15 amino acids. Germline V CDR1 and CDR2: MNHEY, SVGAGI. For the CDR3, the DNA is TGTGCCAGCAGTTACTCCAGACAGAGTAATGAAAAACTGTTTTTT. It yields the protein CASSYSRQSNEKLFF.

The chain joins TRBV18 to TRBJ2-3; D remains unclear. Trimming shortened V by 3 bases and J by 6 bases, and 4 bases separated the two germline ends. CDR3 length equals 11 residues. Germline CDR1 KGHSH, CDR2 LQKENI. DNA of the CDR3: TGTGCCAGCTCACCGAGTGATACGCAGTATTTT. Translating gives CASSPSDTQYF.

The chain has TRBV5-6 and TRBJ1-2; no definite D call. Germline V gene lookup returns CDR1 SGHDT and CDR2 YYEEEE. V was cut by 4 bases and J by 8 bases, with 12 bases left in between. The CDR3 is made up of 12 amino acids. CDR3 sequence: CASSGRLGGYTF. The CDR3 nucleotides are TGTGCCAGCAGCGGAAGGCTTGGAGGCTACACCTTC.

The CDR3: CASSIRGRGGSYEQYF. CDR3 nucleotides: TGTGCCAGTAGTATCCGGGGGCGGGGAGGATCCTACGAGCAGTACTTC. The chain carries TRBV19 and TRBJ2-7; D tentatively reads TRBD1 or TRBD2 (6 bases each). Per germline, CDR1 LNHDA and CDR2 SQIVND (reference sequence). The CDR3 consists of 16 residues. V lost 3 bases and J lost 1, with 16 bases in between. Based on the CDR3 plus reference TRBV19 and TRBJ2-7, the full variable domain is DGGITQSPKYLFRKEGQNVTLSCEQNLNHDAMYWYRQDPGQGLRLIYYSQIVNDFQKGDIAEGYSVSREKKESFPLTVTSAQKNPTAFYLCASSIRGRGGSYEQYFGPGTRLTVT.

The CDR3 region has the DNA TGTGCCAGCACGGAGAAAACCTACGAGCAGTACTTC. Translating gives CASTEKTYEQYF. The chain couples TRBV2 to TRBJ2-7; D unresolved. CDR3 size: 12 residues. V was clipped by 7 bases and J by 2 bases, with 9 bases between them. Germline V CDR1 and CDR2: SNHLY, FYNNEI. The full variable domain, rest sourced from reference TRBV2 and TRBJ2-7, is EPEVTQTPSHQVTQMGQEVILRCVPISNHLYFYWYRQILGQKVEFLVSFYNNEISEKSEIFDDQFSVERPDGSNFTLKIRSTKLEDSAMYFCASTEKTYEQYFGPGTRLTVT.

This clone was recorded a few times. The gene calls are TRBV15 and TRBJ2-7; D ambiguous. CDR3 length equals 14 residues. The germline gives CDR1 LNHNV, CDR2 YYDKDF (reference sequence). Trimming took 2 bases from V and 8 from J, leaving 16 bases between them. CDR3: CATSRTDTTSKQYF. Here the CDR3 DNA reads TGTGCCACCAGCAGAACCGATACTACATCCAAGCAGTACTTC. The full variable domain, in which reference TRBV15 and TRBJ2-7 provide the parts outside the CDR3, is DAMVIQNPRYQVTQFGKPVTLSCSQTLNHNVMYWYQQKSSQAPKLLFHYYDKDFNNEADTPDNFQSRRPNTSFCFLDIRSPGLGDTAMYLCATSRTDTTSKQYFGPGTRLTVT.

This clone appeared a few times. This chain uses TRBV2 with TRBJ1-2; D uncertain. The length of the CDR3 is 13 residues. Per germline, CDR1 SNHLY and CDR2 FYNNEI. Trimming took 7 bases from V and 3 from J, leaving 12 bases between them. CDR3: CASNRGVDYGYTF. The CDR3, as DNA: TGTGCCAGCAACCGGGGTGTTGACTATGGCTACACCTTC. Combining the CDR3 with reference TRBV2 and TRBJ1-2 gives the whole variable domain EPEVTQTPSHQVTQMGQEVILRCVPISNHLYFYWYRQILGQKVEFLVSFYNNEISEKSEIFDDQFSVERPDGSNFTLKIRSTKLEDSAMYFCASNRGVDYGYTFGSGTRLTVV.

The chain links TRBV10-2 to TRBJ1-6; possibly TRBD1 for D (6 bases). V was shortened by 3 bases and J by 3 bases, with 6 bases between the two germline ends. Germline V CDR1 and CDR2: WSHSY, SAAADI. The CDR3 covers 14 residues. The CDR3 DNA reads as TGCGCCAGCAGTGAACAGGGCTATAATTCACCCCTCCACTTT. Protein product: CASSEQGYNSPLHF.

The sample holds one count of this clone. The V call is TRBV4-2, the J call TRBJ2-2; 12 bases map to TRBD2. Germline lookup yields CDR1 LGHNA and CDR2 YNFKEQ. The CDR3 is 16 amino acids. V shed 3 bases and J 4 bases; nucleotides not matched to a gene: 3. CDR3 protein: CASSQPSGRATGELFF. In DNA, the CDR3 is TGTGCCAGCAGCCAGCCTAGCGGGAGGGCCACCGGGGAGCTGTTTTTT.

V gene TRBV18 combines with J gene TRBJ1-5, with a weak D call TRBD1 (6 bases). The CDR3 is made up of 15 amino acids. Trimming pared 3 bases from V and 7 bases from J, leaving 16 bases between. Germline loops: CDR1 KGHSH, CDR2 LQKENI. For the CDR3, the DNA is TGTGCCAGCTCACCGAGCGGGGGCATGGGACAGCCCCAGCATTTT. As protein: CASSPSGGMGQPQHF.

The chain is built from TRBV5-5 and TRBJ2-1; 7 bases align to TRBD2. Per germline, CDR1 SGHKS and CDR2 YYEKEE (reference sequence). The junction had 10 bases not matched to a gene; V was cut back by 2 bases and J by 5 bases. This CDR3 is 16 amino acids long. CDR3 sequence: CASSFDPGTINNEQFF. DNA of the CDR3: TGTGCCAGCAGCTTTGACCCCGGGACTATCAACAATGAGCAGTTCTTC.